This TCR beta chain was retrieved from a study of blood T cell repertoires in COVID-19. Overall study: The United States, Italy and Spain provided the acute and convalescent COVID-19 samples.

This table comes from immunoSEQ multiplex PCR, and its TCRdb copy is limited to in-frame clones, with some not included. This sample yields approximately 130,000 clones, of which over 80% are seen a single time; 18% belongs to the top ten. Germline V gene lookup returns CDR1 SGHTA and CDR2 FQGNSA. The CDR3 covers 14 residues. The V gene lost 2 bases and the J gene lost 8 bases, with 15 bases spanning the gap. Assignment of participants to cohorts was predicated upon participant-reported clinical history. This clone was seen only a few times. This chain uses TRBV7-2 with TRBJ1-2; D not resolved. The clonotype was recovered from a man aged 30 to 45 who had recovered from COVID-19. Material: PBMCs or T cells enriched from blood (not recorded which). As DNA, the CDR3 is TGTGCCAGCAGCTTAAGAAATATTGATCGGGGCTACACCTTC. Translating gives CASSLRNIDRGYTF.